One and the same sample provided the 2 T cell receptor beta chains below, sequenced in a study of blood T cell repertoires in COVID-19. The table came from immunoSEQ multiplex PCR; TCRdb's copy has only in-frame clones and leaves some out. The table lists around 700,000 clones, about 87% of them singletons, with under 0.3% in the top ten. Sequencing input: peripheral blood. The source is a woman aged 18-29 years with acute or convalescent COVID-19.

This chain joins TRBV6-5 and TRBJ2-7; 9 nucleotides line up with TRBD1. Looked up from germline, CDR1 is MNHEY and CDR2 is SVGAGI. V lost 5 bases and J lost 2; bases outside the gene matches: 7. This CDR3 is 15 amino acids long. CDR3 coding DNA: TGTGCCAGCAGTCCCCCCGGGACAGGGACCTACGAGCAGTACTTC. Protein: CASSPPGTGTYEQYF.

The rearrangement uses TRBV30 and TRBJ1-2, with D tentatively TRBD1 (5 bases). Germline loops: CDR1 GTSNPN, CDR2 SVGIG (reference sequence). The ends were cut back, 0 bases at V and 8 bases at J, with 10 bases in the middle. This CDR3 has 12 amino acids. The DNA for the CDR3 is TGTGCCTGGAGTGTCTCGGGGGAAGGCTACACCTTC. The encoded protein is CAWSVSGEGYTF.